The present TCR beta chain was sequenced within a study of Ad26.COV2.S vaccination and SARS-CoV-2 variants. Points from the study as a whole: People given the vaccine had a wider spike-specific TCR breadth than placebo recipients did. Possibly, TCR breadth and depth analyses underestimated total T cell responses.

Described treatment: about 20 received Ad26.COV2.S at low or high dose, single or two shots; about 5 received placebo; per-sample allocation not given. Day 63 following the first vaccine or placebo injection was when the samples were taken. Based in Boston, the donor was an adult of 18-55 years. Expressing Wuhan-strain SARS-CoV-2 spike, an Ad26 vector served as the vaccine. The CDR3 extends over 17 amino acids. Per germline, CDR1 SGHKS and CDR2 YYEKEE (reference sequence). V lost 0 bases to trimming and J lost 0 bases, with 14 bases between them. A remark on this clone: Its target is unknown.

Clones were read by immunoSEQ multiplex PCR, and TCRdb kept only the in-frame ones, dropping some. The table shows 250,000 to 300,000 clones, with around 87% occurring only once. This sequence originates from a person between 18 and 65 years old who received the Ad26.COV2.S COVID-19 vaccine or a placebo. The chain joins TRBV5-5 to TRBJ2-3, with D uncertain. The input for sequencing was peripheral blood, taken in a trial of Ad26.COV2.S vaccine versus placebo. The CDR3 protein is CASSLVPLESSTDTQYF. For the CDR3, the DNA is TGTGCCAGCAGCTTGGTCCCTTTAGAGTCTAGCACAGATACGCAGTATTTT. Complete variable domain (other parts from reference TRBV5-5 and TRBJ2-3): DAGVTQSPTHLIKTRGQQVTLRCSPISGHKSVSWYQQVLGQGPQFIFQYYEKEERGRGNFPDRFSARQFPNYSSELNVNALLLGDSALYLCASSLVPLESSTDTQYFGPGTRLTVL.